This TCR beta chain comes out of a study of T cells in localized non-small cell lung cancer (dated by TCRdb to about 2020). Concerning the study at large: The study analyzed T cell repertoires of 200 to 250 early-stage NSCLC patients, comparing tumors and uninvolved tumor-adjacent lungs. All 240 or so NSCLC patients in the cohort were treatment-naive and had localized lung tumors that were resected. NSCLC patients had a mean age of approximately 72 years, and 129 were male and over 85 female.

At diagnosis, peripheral blood, uninvolved tumor-adjacent lung and tumor were collected and were preserved as a mix of fresh-frozen and FFPE material. For TCR repertoire profiling, blood samples were analyzed as peripheral blood mononuclear cells. About this clone itself: The antigen it recognizes is unknown. No per-base quality is available; no much larger clone lies one base away.

TCR beta CDR3 regions were sequenced from DNA using the immunoSEQ Assay. Concerning the study's data processing: To compute T cell density, TCR beta template counts were normalized to usable DNA, which was estimated by amplifying housekeeping genes. Using the preseqR package, richness was estimated by extrapolating to 120,000 templates for tissue samples and 400,000 templates for PBMC samples. Clonality was taken to be one minus Pielou's evenness. Tissue-enriched TCRs were identified by differential abundance testing using productive amino-acid clonotypes, minimum total count 5 and alpha 0.1. The Jaccard Index and the Morisita Overlap Index were used to measure how much the repertoires overlapped between compartments. TCR beta CDR3s were clustered by GLIPH together with public tetramer-defined viral CDR3s, and at least three viral sequences plus V-gene enrichment were required for viral motifs. Entries here come from immuneACCESS through TCRdb and include only in-frame sequences with V and J called. Some clones fail to appear in such tables; in the studies checked, an unresolved V gene covers under half of the shortfall, and the cause of the remainder is unknown. Clone size and the V and J calls come from that table; the DNA yielded D and trimming. The sample contains about 70,000 clones, roughly 83% of them found a single time. The ten biggest clones cover about 1.5% of the sample.

Results the study describes overall, beyond this receptor: Higher blood T cell density associated with longer overall survival, while higher adjacent-lung clonality associated with shorter survival. A median of about 50 of the top 100 tumor clones turned up in the paired uninvolved adjacent lung, and 25 to 30 of those clones also ranked among the top 100 of that same adjacent lung. Uninvolved tumor-adjacent lung showed the highest T cell clonality, higher than tumor, which suggests more focused antigenic responses in the adjacent lung. Because multi-region tumor sequencing was not performed, intratumor heterogeneity could not be ruled out. Because the study design was exploratory, TCR variables were selected using unadjusted p-values without false-discovery rate correction.

V gives up 2 bases and J gives up 5 bases, and the segment between their germline ends measures 17 bases. The CDR3 covers 16 residues, taking in both the cysteine and the phenylalanine. The DNA shown is the 48-base CDR3, in frame from base 1. As encoded in the germline V gene, CDR1 is MRHNA while CDR2 is SNTAGT. The rearrangement combines TRBV6-4 with TRBJ2-3; the D call could be TRBD1 or TRBD2, with each sharing 5 bases. The sequencing here drew on peripheral blood, taken before any cancer treatment. This TCR was recovered from a female donor of 60 years or more with stage I lung adenocarcinoma. The DNA reads TGTGCCAGCAGTGACGGGACGAATCGACGAGTAGATACGCAGTATTTT. This is translated as CASSDGTNRRVDTQYF.